The TCR beta chain described here comes from a study of control samples from healthy donors and cancer patients. CDR3 length: 11 residues. Germline loops: CDR1 SNHLY, CDR2 FYNNEI. Produced via immunoSEQ multiplex PCR; TCRdb's table is partial and in-frame only. The sample has 150,000 to 200,000 clones, more than 80% seen once; the top ten hold more than 1.3%. The source is a man aged 25-40 years in good health. The sequenced sample was blood. The chain combines TRBV2 with TRBJ1-2; the D is unclear. The DNA for the CDR3 is TGTGCTCTAAAAACGGGCTATGGCTACACCTTC. This sequence encodes CALKTGYGYTF.